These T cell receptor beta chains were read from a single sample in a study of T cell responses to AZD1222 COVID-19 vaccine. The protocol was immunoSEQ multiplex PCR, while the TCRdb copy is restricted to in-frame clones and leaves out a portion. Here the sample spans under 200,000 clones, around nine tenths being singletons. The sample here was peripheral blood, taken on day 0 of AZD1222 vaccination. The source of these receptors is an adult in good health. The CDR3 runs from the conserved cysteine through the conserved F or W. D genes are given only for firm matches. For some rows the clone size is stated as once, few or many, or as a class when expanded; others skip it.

CDR3aa: CASTVGREGGYTF; CDR3nt: TGTGCCAGCACTGTAGGCCGCGAGGGTGGCTACACCTTC; v_gene: TRBV6-5; abundance: NA; j_gene: TRBJ1-2; len: 13; d_gene: NA
CDR3aa: CASSSRDSLNYGYTF; CDR3nt: TGTGCCAGCAGCTCAAGGGACAGCCTAAACTATGGCTACACCTTC; v_gene: TRBV9; abundance: NA; j_gene: TRBJ1-2; len: 15; d_gene: TRBD1
CDR3aa: CASSIDRSYQETQYF; CDR3nt: TGTGCCAGTAGTATAGATCGAAGTTACCAAGAGACCCAGTACTTC; v_gene: TRBV19; abundance: NA; j_gene: TRBJ2-5; len: 15; d_gene: NA
CDR3aa: CASSSYERGTEAFF; CDR3nt: TGTGCCAGCAGCTCCTACGAGCGGGGCACTGAAGCTTTCTTT; v_gene: TRBV7-9; abundance: NA; j_gene: TRBJ1-1; len: 14; d_gene: NA
CDR3aa: CASSQNRNLGQGRYEQYF; CDR3nt: TGCGCCAGCAGCCAAAACAGAAACTTAGGACAGGGACGGTACGAGCAGTACTTC; v_gene: TRBV4-3; abundance: NA; j_gene: TRBJ2-7; len: 18; d_gene: TRBD1
CDR3aa: CASSLTRESLGEQYF; CDR3nt: TGTGCCAGCAGCTTGACCCGGGAATCGCTGGGCGAGCAGTACTTC; v_gene: TRBV7-2; abundance: NA; j_gene: TRBJ2-7; len: 15; d_gene: NA
CDR3aa: CASSYSSYLTNSPLHF; CDR3nt: TGTGCCAGCAGTTACTCGTCGTACCTAACTAATTCACCCCTCCACTTT; v_gene: TRBV6-5; abundance: NA; j_gene: TRBJ1-6; len: 16; d_gene: NA
CDR3aa: CATSRDRLAGGNEQFF; CDR3nt: TGTGCCACCAGCAGAGATCGACTAGCGGGGGGGAACGAGCAGTTCTTC; v_gene: TRBV15; abundance: NA; j_gene: TRBJ2-1; len: 16; d_gene: TRBD2
CDR3aa: CASSGGYSTDTQYF; CDR3nt: TGCGCCAGCAGTGGGGGGTATAGCACAGATACGCAGTATTTT; v_gene: TRBV5-1; abundance: NA; j_gene: TRBJ2-3; len: 14; d_gene: NA
CDR3aa: CASRGVHNSPLHF; CDR3nt: TGCGCCAGCAGGGGGGTGCACAATTCACCCCTCCACTTT; v_gene: TRBV5-1; abundance: NA; j_gene: TRBJ1-6; len: 13; d_gene: NA
CDR3aa: CATSRLPGQDDYTF; CDR3nt: TGTGCCACCAGCAGACTTCCCGGACAGGATGACTACACCTTC; v_gene: TRBV15; abundance: NA; j_gene: TRBJ1-2; len: 14; d_gene: TRBD1
CDR3aa: CASRQMGGAGTQYF; CDR3nt: TGTGCCAGCCGACAGATGGGGGGCGCGGGGACCCAGTACTTC; v_gene: TRBV5-4; abundance: few; j_gene: TRBJ2-5; len: 14; d_gene: NA
CDR3aa: CASSDPGTETQYF; CDR3nt: TGTGCCAGCTCCGACCCGGGTACAGAGACCCAGTACTTC; v_gene: TRBV18; abundance: few; j_gene: TRBJ2-5; len: 13; d_gene: NA
CDR3aa: CATSRDRSEVETQYF; CDR3nt: TGTGCCACCAGCAGAGATCGTTCGGAGGTGGAGACCCAGTACTTC; v_gene: TRBV15; abundance: few; j_gene: TRBJ2-5; len: 15; d_gene: NA
CDR3aa: CASSQGLGTPTYEQYF; CDR3nt: TGTGCCAGCAGCCAAGGGTTGGGGACTCCTACCTACGAGCAGTACTTC; v_gene: TRBV3-1/TRBV3-2; abundance: once; j_gene: TRBJ2-7; len: 16; d_gene: NA
CDR3aa: CASSPQGGTGELFF; CDR3nt: TGTGCCAGCAGCCCTCAAGGGGGAACCGGGGAGCTGTTTTTT; v_gene: TRBV3-1/TRBV3-2; abundance: NA; j_gene: TRBJ2-2; len: 14; d_gene: NA
CDR3aa: CASSSSVASYNEQFF; CDR3nt: TGCGCCAGCAGCTCCTCAGTGGCTTCCTACAATGAGCAGTTCTTC; v_gene: TRBV5-1; abundance: NA; j_gene: TRBJ2-1; len: 15; d_gene: NA
CDR3aa: CASSRQGINTEAFF; CDR3nt: TGCGCCAGCAGCCGACAGGGTATCAACACTGAAGCTTTCTTT; v_gene: TRBV5-1; abundance: NA; j_gene: TRBJ1-1; len: 14; d_gene: TRBD1
CDR3aa: CASSPGIQETQYF; CDR3nt: TGTGCCAGCAGTCCCGGGATCCAAGAGACCCAGTACTTC; v_gene: TRBV6-5; abundance: NA; j_gene: TRBJ2-5; len: 13; d_gene: NA
CDR3aa: CASSWPSGGGMDEQFF; CDR3nt: TGCGCCAGCAGCTGGCCTAGCGGGGGTGGTATGGATGAGCAGTTCTTC; v_gene: TRBV5-1; abundance: NA; j_gene: TRBJ2-1; len: 16; d_gene: TRBD2
CDR3aa: CASSFWNVGLNTEAFF; CDR3nt: TGTGCCAGCAGTTTTTGGAATGTGGGACTCAACACTGAAGCTTTCTTT; v_gene: TRBV28; abundance: NA; j_gene: TRBJ1-1; len: 16; d_gene: NA
CDR3aa: CASSLTGRGSTNEKLFF; CDR3nt: TGCGCCAGCAGCTTGACAGGCAGGGGTTCAACTAATGAAAAACTGTTTTTT; v_gene: TRBV5-1; abundance: once; j_gene: TRBJ1-4; len: 17; d_gene: NA
CDR3aa: CASSQGINNEQFF; CDR3nt: TGTGCCAGCAGCCAGGGGATAAACAATGAGCAGTTCTTC; v_gene: TRBV28; abundance: NA; j_gene: TRBJ2-1; len: 13; d_gene: NA
CDR3aa: CASSIGTGGHAFF; CDR3nt: TGTGCCAGCAGCATAGGGACGGGTGGGCACGCTTTCTTT; v_gene: TRBV11-2; abundance: NA; j_gene: TRBJ1-1; len: 13; d_gene: NA
CDR3aa: CASSYSRDRGSPLHF; CDR3nt: TGTGCCAGCAGTTACTCTCGCGACAGGGGATCACCCCTCCACTTT; v_gene: TRBV6-5; abundance: NA; j_gene: TRBJ1-6; len: 15; d_gene: TRBD1
CDR3aa: CASSQASTGELFF; CDR3nt: TGTGCCAGCAGCCAAGCGTCCACCGGGGAGCTGTTTTTT; v_gene: TRBV4-2; abundance: NA; j_gene: TRBJ2-2; len: 13; d_gene: NA
CDR3aa: CASSQDIGQFRGEQYF; CDR3nt: TGCGCCAGCAGCCAAGATATAGGGCAGTTCCGCGGCGAGCAGTACTTC; v_gene: TRBV4-1; abundance: once; j_gene: TRBJ2-7; len: 16; d_gene: NA
CDR3aa: CASNLGDYGYTF; CDR3nt: TGTGCCAGCAACTTGGGGGACTATGGCTACACCTTC; v_gene: TRBV28; abundance: NA; j_gene: TRBJ1-2; len: 12; d_gene: NA
CDR3aa: CASRISENYGYTF; CDR3nt: TGTGCCAGCCGAATTTCAGAAAACTATGGCTACACCTTC; v_gene: TRBV19; abundance: NA; j_gene: TRBJ1-2; len: 13; d_gene: NA
CDR3aa: CASSFRGANTGELFF; CDR3nt: TGTGCCAGCAGTTTCCGGGGAGCGAACACCGGGGAGCTGTTTTTT; v_gene: TRBV9; abundance: NA; j_gene: TRBJ2-2; len: 15; d_gene: NA
CDR3aa: CASSLAGMVSDGYTF; CDR3nt: TGCGCCAGCAGCTTGGCGGGGATGGTTAGCGATGGCTACACCTTC; v_gene: TRBV5-1; abundance: NA; j_gene: TRBJ1-2; len: 15; d_gene: NA
CDR3aa: CASSYSLATVEAFF; CDR3nt: TGTGCCAGCAGTTACAGTTTAGCGACAGTTGAAGCTTTCTTT; v_gene: TRBV6-5; abundance: NA; j_gene: TRBJ1-1; len: 14; d_gene: NA
CDR3aa: CASSYGTGSRSGANVLTF; CDR3nt: TGTGCCAGCAGTTACGGAACAGGGAGTCGCTCTGGGGCCAACGTCCTGACTTTC; v_gene: TRBV6-2/TRBV6-3; abundance: NA; j_gene: TRBJ2-6; len: 18; d_gene: NA
CDR3aa: CASSLSSNPTETQYF; CDR3nt: TGTGCCAGCAGCTTAAGTTCCAACCCAACCGAGACCCAGTACTTC; v_gene: TRBV7-3; abundance: few; j_gene: TRBJ2-5; len: 15; d_gene: NA
CDR3aa: CATAQGINYGYTF; CDR3nt: TGTGCCACCGCACAGGGGATTAACTATGGCTACACCTTC; v_gene: TRBV3-1/TRBV3-2; abundance: NA; j_gene: TRBJ1-2; len: 13; d_gene: TRBD1
CDR3aa: CASSLQSSYEQYF; CDR3nt: TGTGCCAGCAGCTTGCAAAGCTCCTACGAGCAGTACTTC; v_gene: TRBV7-2; abundance: NA; j_gene: TRBJ2-7; len: 13; d_gene: NA
CDR3aa: CASSISGVQETQYF; CDR3nt: TGTGCCAGCAGCATAAGCGGGGTCCAAGAGACCCAGTACTTC; v_gene: TRBV11-2; abundance: NA; j_gene: TRBJ2-5; len: 14; d_gene: TRBD2
CDR3aa: CASSSHASANEAFF; CDR3nt: TGTGCCAGTAGTAGTCATGCCAGCGCGAATGAAGCTTTCTTT; v_gene: TRBV19; abundance: NA; j_gene: TRBJ1-1; len: 14; d_gene: NA
CDR3aa: CASSEFRGAWTQYF; CDR3nt: TGTGCCAGCAGTGAGTTCCGGGGGGCCTGGACCCAGTACTTC; v_gene: TRBV2; abundance: NA; j_gene: TRBJ2-5; len: 14; d_gene: NA
CDR3aa: CATSRDVYTGELFF; CDR3nt: TGTGCCACTTCCAGGGACGTATACACCGGGGAGCTGTTTTTT; v_gene: TRBV24-1; abundance: NA; j_gene: TRBJ2-2; len: 14; d_gene: NA
CDR3aa: CASSYSGGNYGYTF; CDR3nt: TGTGCCAGCAGTTACAGTGGAGGGAACTATGGCTACACCTTC; v_gene: TRBV6-6; abundance: NA; j_gene: TRBJ1-2; len: 14; d_gene: NA
CDR3aa: CASSELLAGADTQYF; CDR3nt: TGTGCCAGCAGTGAATTACTAGCTGGTGCGGATACGCAGTATTTT; v_gene: TRBV6-1; abundance: NA; j_gene: TRBJ2-3; len: 15; d_gene: NA
CDR3aa: CASSRQGVDEQFF; CDR3nt: TGTGCCAGCAGTCGACAGGGAGTAGATGAGCAGTTCTTC; v_gene: TRBV2; abundance: few; j_gene: TRBJ2-1; len: 13; d_gene: TRBD1
CDR3aa: CASRHNGGGNSPLHF; CDR3nt: TGTGCCAGCAGACACAACGGTGGGGGAAATTCACCCCTCCACTTT; v_gene: TRBV28; abundance: NA; j_gene: TRBJ1-6; len: 15; d_gene: NA
CDR3aa: CASSLRRGVDQPQHF; CDR3nt: TGTGCCAGCAGCCTCAGACGGGGAGTCGATCAGCCCCAGCATTTT; v_gene: TRBV7-6; abundance: NA; j_gene: TRBJ1-5; len: 15; d_gene: NA
CDR3aa: CASSLASSGTLQTQYF; CDR3nt: TGTGCCAGCAGCTTGGCCTCTAGCGGGACCTTACAGACCCAGTACTTC; v_gene: TRBV5-4; abundance: NA; j_gene: TRBJ2-5; len: 16; d_gene: TRBD2
CDR3aa: CASSIDQGYQPQHF; CDR3nt: TGTGCCAGTAGTATCGATCAGGGATATCAGCCCCAGCATTTT; v_gene: TRBV19; abundance: few; j_gene: TRBJ1-5; len: 14; d_gene: NA
CDR3aa: CATLLWTSNTGELFF; CDR3nt: TGTGCCACCCTACTGTGGACATCGAACACCGGGGAGCTGTTTTTT; v_gene: TRBV7-9; abundance: NA; j_gene: TRBJ2-2; len: 15; d_gene: NA
CDR3aa: CASSLQSVGYGYTF; CDR3nt: TGCGCCAGCAGCCTTCAATCGGTAGGGTATGGCTACACCTTC; v_gene: TRBV5-1; abundance: NA; j_gene: TRBJ1-2; len: 14; d_gene: NA
CDR3aa: CASSQDPGTGGNEKLFF; CDR3nt: TGCGCCAGCAGCCAAGATCCAGGGACAGGGGGTAATGAAAAACTGTTTTTT; v_gene: TRBV4-1; abundance: NA; j_gene: TRBJ1-4; len: 17; d_gene: TRBD1
CDR3aa: CASNPTVHYEQYF; CDR3nt: TGTGCCAGCAACCCGACAGTTCACTACGAGCAGTACTTC; v_gene: TRBV28; abundance: NA; j_gene: TRBJ2-7; len: 13; d_gene: NA
CDR3aa: CASSSQGRFGYTF; CDR3nt: TGTGCCAGCAGCTCACAGGGAAGGTTTGGCTACACCTTC; v_gene: TRBV7-9; abundance: NA; j_gene: TRBJ1-2; len: 13; d_gene: NA
CDR3aa: CASRQGATNEKLFF; CDR3nt: TGTGCCAGCAGACAGGGAGCAACTAATGAAAAACTGTTTTTT; v_gene: TRBV6-5; abundance: NA; j_gene: TRBJ1-4; len: 14; d_gene: NA
CDR3aa: CASSYRGTVEAFF; CDR3nt: TGTGCCAGCAGTTACCGCGGGACAGTAGAAGCTTTCTTT; v_gene: TRBV6-5; abundance: once; j_gene: TRBJ1-1; len: 13; d_gene: TRBD1
CDR3aa: CASTGTGEKLFF; CDR3nt: TGTGCCAGCACCGGGACGGGTGAAAAACTGTTTTTT; v_gene: TRBV7-9; abundance: NA; j_gene: TRBJ1-4; len: 12; d_gene: NA
CDR3aa: CASSVINTQYF; CDR3nt: TGTGCCAGCAGCGTAATAAATACGCAGTATTTT; v_gene: TRBV28; abundance: NA; j_gene: TRBJ2-3; len: 11; d_gene: NA
CDR3aa: CASSLVTSGANEQYF; CDR3nt: TGTGCCAGCAGTTTAGTGACTAGCGGGGCTAACGAGCAGTACTTC; v_gene: TRBV28; abundance: NA; j_gene: TRBJ2-7; len: 15; d_gene: TRBD2
CDR3aa: CASSLARASGGYEQYF; CDR3nt: TGTGCCAGCAGCTTAGCGCGGGCTAGCGGGGGCTACGAGCAGTACTTC; v_gene: TRBV7-2; abundance: NA; j_gene: TRBJ2-7; len: 16; d_gene: TRBD2
CDR3aa: CSVDGLNTEAFF; CDR3nt: TGCAGCGTTGATGGACTGAACACTGAAGCTTTCTTT; v_gene: TRBV29-1; abundance: NA; j_gene: TRBJ1-1; len: 12; d_gene: NA